The entry that follows covers one TCR beta chain sequence. TCRdb's table, derived via immunoSEQ multiplex PCR, lists solely in-frame clones and lacks some. This table holds 250,000 or so clones, 88% found once. This entry is derived from a study of blood T cell repertoires in COVID-19. Study as a whole: PBMCs, B-cell-depleted T cells, or T cells were the source of the cDNA or gDNA that made up the material.

Sequences were obtained from PBMCs or T cells enriched from blood (not recorded which). This receptor was taken from a woman between 35 and 50 years old who had been exposed to COVID-19.

This CDR3 is CASSQVRQSTEAFF. CDR3 DNA sequence: TGCGCCAGCAGCCAAGTCAGGCAGAGCACTGAAGCTTTCTTT. The V call is TRBV4-3, the J call TRBJ1-1; D remains unclear. V was cut by 1 base and J by 4 bases, with 10 bases left in between. CDR3 size: 14 residues. Germline CDR1 reads LGHNA; CDR2 reads YSLEER.